This passage covers 2 T cell receptor beta chains from one sample sequenced in a study of shared clonotypes between healthy human individuals. Sequenced by immunoSEQ multiplex PCR; TCRdb stores in-frame clones only, minus some. The sample comprises approximately 1,500,000 clones, around 97% of which are singletons, and 0.95% to 1.5% rests with the top ten. Sequences were obtained from naive CD4+ T cells sorted from blood. Subset: CD45RA+ positively selected. The receptors stem from a man aged 25 to 40 in good health.

The V and J genes are TRBV28 and TRBJ1-3; no clear D. The germline gives CDR1 MDHEN, CDR2 SYDVKM. The CDR3 sequence is 12 residues long. Trimming removed 5 bases from V and 3 bases from J, with 5 bases in between. CDR3 sequence: CASSRIGNTIYF. The CDR3 coding sequence is TGTGCCAGCAGTCGCATTGGAAACACCATATATTTT.

A remark on this clone: The same CDR3 also results from other DNA sequences found in this sample. V gene TRBV18 combines with J gene TRBJ2-3, with D maybe TRBD2 (5 bases). Germline V gene lookup returns CDR1 KGHSH and CDR2 LQKENI. Trimming removed 3 bases from V and 0 bases from J, with 7 bases in between. CDR3 size: 14 residues. This chain's CDR3 is CASSPSASTDTQYF. In DNA form, the CDR3 reads TGTGCCAGCTCACCTAGCGCCAGCACAGATACGCAGTATTTT. Filled out from reference TRBV18 and TRBJ2-3, the complete variable domain reads NAGVMQNPRHLVRRRGQEARLRCSPMKGHSHVYWYRQLPEEGLKFMVYLQKENIIDESGMPKERFSAEFPKEGPSILRIQQVVRGDSAAYFCASSPSASTDTQYFGPGTRLTVL.